These T cell receptor beta chains were read from a single sample in a study of T cell repertoires in cytomegalovirus infection. TCRdb processed the reads anew with MiXCR; each CDR3 protein has one entry. The sample lists nearly 650,000 distinct CDR3 sequences, approximately 25% occurring once. Sequencing input: CD8+ T cells from PBMCs. The origin of the receptors is a human donor in good health (CMV status not recorded). Some clones in this sample may be carry-over from other donors' samples. Both conserved end residues are part of each CDR3. A D gene is named only where the DNA matches it firmly. Clone size is not always given. Where it is, it says once, few, many or a class for expanded clones.

d_call clone_size j_call v_call cdr3_aa cdr3_nt
- - TRBJ1-2 TRBV20-1 CSARGGTDNYGYTF TGCAGTGCTAGAGGAGGGACGGACAACTATGGCTACACCTTC
- few TRBJ1-1 TRBV19 CASMAVNTEAFF TGTGCCAGTATGGCCGTGAACACTGAAGCTTTCTTT
- many TRBJ2-3 TRBV7-9 CASRSLAILTDTQYF TGTGCCAGCAGGTCGCTAGCAATTCTCACAGATACGCAGTATTTT
- many TRBJ2-1 TRBV7-2 CASRNLQGSFYNEQFF TGTGCCAGCAGAAATCTACAGGGTTCTTTTTACAATGAGCAGTTCTTC
TRBD2 - TRBJ2-3 TRBV29-1 CSVDTSGGREGTYTQYF TGCAGCGTTGACACTAGCGGGGGACGAGAGGGCACATATACGCAGTATTTT
- - TRBJ1-1 TRBV24-1 CATSGPYTEAFF TGTGCCACCAGTGGTCCGTACACTGAAGCTTTCTTT
TRBD1 - TRBJ1-2 TRBV7-9 CASSAWDRGKRGYGYTF TGTGCCAGCAGCGCTTGGGACAGGGGAAAGAGGGGGTATGGCTACACCTTC
- few TRBJ1-4 TRBV14 CASSQAQGIGLTNEKLFF TGTGCCAGCAGCCAAGCACAGGGAATCGGCCTGACTAATGAAAAACTGTTTTTT
TRBD1 few TRBJ2-7 TRBV12-3/TRBV12-4 CASSYPGTGYEQYF TGTGCCAGCAGTTACCCCGGGACAGGCTACGAGCAGTACTTC
- few TRBJ1-4 TRBV6-2/TRBV6-3 CASSYRGANEKLFF TGTGCCAGCAGTTACCGAGGGGCTAATGAAAAACTGTTTTTT
- few TRBJ2-1 TRBV28 CASSFEGGAYNEQFF TGTGCCAGCAGTTTTGAGGGGGGCGCATACAATGAGCAGTTCTTC
- many TRBJ1-1 TRBV7-6 CASSEDGNTEAFF TGTGCCAGCAGCGAGGACGGGAACACTGAAGCTTTCTTT
- many TRBJ2-2 TRBV6-6 CASSYSRQGGTGELFF TGTGCCAGCAGTTACTCCAGACAGGGAGGCACCGGGGAGCTGTTTTTT